The sequence of this T cell receptor beta chain was determined in a study of neurological immune-mediated disorders. This clonotype was seen repeatedly, ten times or more. Antigen unknown. Study outcomes and limitations: There were no CDR3 amino acid sequences shared by expanded clones across subjects, a result suggesting private repertoires in all groups. Whereas HTLV-1-associated myelopathy showed the most TCR clonal expansion, multiple sclerosis showed the least, with levels below those of healthy controls.

The team produced cDNA through 5'RACE using 10-nucleotide random UMIs. TCRdb reprocessed the 5' RACE reads via MiXCR and lists one record per CDR3 protein. The profile shows 20,000 to 25,000 distinct CDR3 sequences, 5.5% to 8% of them singletons. The CDR3 consists of 14 residues. Germline V gene data show CDR1 as SGHRS and CDR2 as YFSETQ. V lost 5 bases to trimming and J lost 3 bases, with 14 bases between them. The material sequenced was CD8+ T cells from blood. The chain has TRBV5-1 and TRBJ1-1; D is undetermined. The origin of this receptor is a man younger than 35 in good health. In nucleotides, the CDR3 is TGCGCCAGCAGTAGCTCACCGCGGGACACTGAAGCTTTCTTT. Its protein is CASSSSPRDTEAFF.